The 32 T cell receptor beta chains in this list originate from one sample, sequenced in a study of T cell changes during pregnancy in multiple sclerosis. Assay: immunoSEQ multiplex PCR; the TCRdb copy retains only in-frame clones and omits some. Among about 58,000 clones listed, about 90% were seen once. Sequencing used CD4+ T cells from peripheral blood mononuclear cells, obtained after pregnancy. The receptor set was obtained from a female donor in good health, enrolled as a control in a pregnancy study.

The chain combines TRBV7-2 with TRBJ2-7; D is perhaps TRBD1 (6 bases). The germline V gene encodes CDR1 SGHTA and CDR2 FQGNSA. Trimming left V 5 bases short and J 3 bases short, with 11 bases between. The CDR3 length is 13 residues. The DNA for the CDR3 is TGTGCCAGCAGCCCTTCAGGGGTCTACGAGCAGTACTTC. This gives the protein CASSPSGVYEQYF.

CDR3 region: CASSLGTGRTNEKLFF. CDR3 DNA sequence: TGTGCCAGCAGCTTAGGGACAGGGAGGACTAATGAAAAACTGTTTTTT. V and J are TRBV7-2 and TRBJ1-4; 8 bases match TRBD1. J lost 2 bases, V lost 1 base, and 3 bases had no gene match. The germline V gene has CDR1 SGHTA and CDR2 FQGNSA. The CDR3 consists of 16 residues.

This clone was picked up one time. The chain is built from TRBV27 and TRBJ2-2; 9 nucleotides match TRBD1. The CDR3 spans 15 residues. Trimming at V came to 5 bases and at J to 5 bases, leaving 6 bases not matched to a gene. The germline V gene has CDR1 MNHEY and CDR2 SMNVEV (reference sequence). The CDR3 is CASSRGQGLTGELFF. The CDR3, as DNA: TGTGCCAGCAGTCGAGGACAGGGGCTAACCGGGGAGCTGTTTTTT.

The chain recombines TRBV19 with TRBJ1-6, with 9 bases matching TRBD1. The CDR3 is 16 amino acids. The germline V gene has CDR1 LNHDA and CDR2 SQIVND (reference sequence). After removal of 4 bases from V and 7 bases from J, the junction contained 8 bases not matched to a gene. CDR3 bases: TGTGCCAGTAGTAAAACAGGGGGCCAACCCAATTCACCCCTCCACTTT. It encodes CASSKTGGQPNSPLHF. Full variable domain (outside the CDR3, taken from reference TRBV19 and TRBJ1-6): DGGITQSPKYLFRKEGQNVTLSCEQNLNHDAMYWYRQDPGQGLRLIYYSQIVNDFQKGDIAEGYSVSREKKESFPLTVTSAQKNPTAFYLCASSKTGGQPNSPLHFGNGTRLTVT.

The chain has TRBV6-6 and TRBJ1-4; a weak D match, TRBD1 (6 bases). The CDR3 has 15 amino acids. CDR1 MNHNY and CDR2 SVGAGI come from the germline V gene (reference sequence). Trimming took off 2 bases at V and 0 bases at J, with 7 bases between the two ends. The CDR3 DNA reads TGTGCCAGCAGTTACCGACAGGCAACTAATGAAAAACTGTTTTTT. It encodes CASSYRQATNEKLFF.

This clone has only one observation. The chain couples TRBV5-1 to TRBJ2-3, with 9 nucleotides matching TRBD2. With V trimmed by 0 bases and J by 2 bases, 4 bases remained unmatched. The CDR3 runs 16 residues. CDR1 SGHRS and CDR2 YFSETQ come from the germline V gene. CDR3 nucleotides: TGCGCCAGCAGCTTGGACGGGACTAGCTACACAGATACGCAGTATTTT. Translating gives CASSLDGTSYTDTQYF.

Of note for this clone: The conserved final phenylalanine or tryptophan is absent from the CDR3, which likely points to a read error. Because the CDR3's place on the DNA is in doubt, the DNA is left out and the CDR3 is given as listed by TCRdb. The chain carries TRBV2 and TRBJ2-3; TRBD1, the table's D call, was not compared with the DNA. Germline CDR1 reads SNHLY; CDR2 reads FYNNEI. The CDR3 numbers 12 amino acids, ends counted. The CDR3 sequence is CASSSNRASTWI.

This rearrangement joins TRBV7-2 to TRBJ2-2, with 7 bases lining up with TRBD2. This CDR3 comprises 14 residues. CDR1 and CDR2 from the germline V gene are SGHTA and FQGNSA. The DNA for the CDR3 is TGTGCGGCGAGGGAGGGTCCGAACACCGGGGAGCTGTTTTTT. Protein product: CAAREGPNTGELFF.

The gene calls are TRBV6-5 and TRBJ1-1; D is perhaps TRBD1 (5 bases). The CDR3 has 13 amino acids. Per the germline V gene, CDR1 is MNHEY and CDR2 is SVGAGI. Trimming took 0 bases from V and 3 from J, leaving 5 bases between them. For the CDR3, the DNA is TGTGCCAGCAGTTACTCCAGGGACACTGAAGCTTTCTTT. Its translation: CASSYSRDTEAFF.

J is TRBJ2-1 and V is TRBV5-8; 10 bases match TRBD2. With 4 bases clipped from V and 5 bases from J, the junction kept 6 bases outside the gene matches. Germline V gives CDR1 SGHTS, CDR2 YDEGEE. The CDR3 is 15 residues long. The CDR3 nucleotides read TGTGCCAGCAGCCTACTAGCGGGGAACCACAATGAGCAGTTCTTC. This translates into CASSLLAGNHNEQFF.

J is TRBJ2-1 and V is TRBV12-5; D is ambiguous. This CDR3 has 14 residues. Germline lookup yields CDR1 LGHNT and CDR2 FRNRAP. Trimming stripped 2 bases from V and 4 bases from J, with 9 bases between. The CDR3 here is CASGLQQSYNEQFF. CDR3 coding DNA: TGTGCTAGTGGTTTGCAACAGTCTTACAATGAGCAGTTCTTC.

The chain is built from TRBV10-3 and TRBJ1-1; D might be TRBD1 (6 bases). CDR3 length: 13 amino acids. V was shortened by 8 bases and J by 1 base, with 11 bases between the two germline ends. Germline assignment: CDR1 ENHRY and CDR2 SYGVKD. CDR3 amino acids: CAIGQTGNTEAFF. The DNA for the CDR3 is TGTGCCATCGGCCAGACAGGGAACACTGAAGCTTTCTTT.

The V gene is TRBV4-1, the J gene TRBJ2-1, with 8 bases identical to TRBD1. Losses at the gene ends were 1 base for V and 9 bases for J; bases not matched to a gene: 5. This CDR3 is 14 amino acids long. The germline gives CDR1 MGHRA, CDR2 YSYEKL. The CDR3 protein is CASSQAGQVAEQFF. CDR3 DNA sequence: TGCGCCAGCAGCCAAGCGGGACAGGTGGCTGAGCAGTTCTTC.

J is TRBJ1-5 and V is TRBV5-5, with 11 positions matching TRBD1. The CDR3 covers 15 residues. Germline CDR1 and CDR2: SGHKS and YYEKEE (reference sequence). The junction had 6 bases not matched to a gene; V was cut back by 4 bases and J by 6 bases. The CDR3 coding sequence is TGTGCCAGCAGCCCGGACAGGGGGCTTTCTCAGCCCCAGCATTTT. Translation gives CASSPDRGLSQPQHF.

The V call is TRBV4-3, the J call TRBJ1-2, with 9 bases identical to TRBD1. Germline assignment: CDR1 LGHNA and CDR2 YSLEER. J was trimmed by 8 bases and V by 0 bases; bases with no gene match: 4. There are 14 residues in the CDR3. The CDR3 region is CASSQDYRGRGYTF. CDR3 sequence (DNA): TGCGCCAGCAGCCAAGATTACAGGGGGCGAGGCTACACCTTC.

This chain links TRBV5-1 with TRBJ1-2; 7 bases map to TRBD1. The CDR3 totals 13 residues. Germline values: CDR1 SGHRS, CDR2 YFSETQ. Germline trimming cut 0 bases from V and 6 bases from J; bases unmatched to any gene: 2. The CDR3 loop reads CASSLATGDGYTF. CDR3 coding DNA: TGCGCCAGCAGCTTGGCCACAGGGGATGGCTACACCTTC.

V usage is TRBV5-1 and J usage is TRBJ2-5, with 7 bases that match TRBD1. The V segment lost 4 bases and the J segment 0 bases; nucleotides outside the gene matches: 9. CDR3 length equals 16 residues. The germline V gene encodes CDR1 SGHRS and CDR2 YFSETQ. This chain's CDR3 is CASSDPGQLYQETQYF. Here the CDR3 DNA reads TGCGCCAGCAGCGACCCGGGACAGCTGTACCAAGAGACCCAGTACTTC.

The chain carries TRBV5-4 and TRBJ1-2; D is undetermined. Trimming took 2 bases from V and 0 from J, leaving 11 bases between them. Per the germline V gene, CDR1 is SGHNT and CDR2 is YYREEE (reference sequence). This CDR3 has 15 residues. CDR3 in amino acids: CASSFGSSSNYGYTF. In nucleotides, the CDR3 is TGTGCCAGCAGCTTCGGGTCCAGCTCTAACTATGGCTACACCTTC. Full variable domain (remainder filled in from reference TRBV5-4 and TRBJ1-2): ETGVTQSPTHLIKTRGQQVTLRCSSQSGHNTVSWYQQALGQGPQFIFQYYREEENGRGNFPPRFSGLQFPNYSSELNVNALELDDSALYLCASSFGSSSNYGYTFGSGTRLTVV.

The J gene is TRBJ1-4, the V gene TRBV9; no definite D call. The CDR3 contains 15 residues. Germline CDR1 reads SGDLS; CDR2 reads YYNGEE. V was shortened by 0 bases and J by 6 bases, with 12 bases between the two germline ends. The CDR3 DNA is TGTGCCAGCAGCGTAGATCGGGGAATGGATGAAAAACTGTTTTTT. It specifies CASSVDRGMDEKLFF.

V is TRBV29-1 and J is TRBJ2-5, with D tentatively TRBD1 (5 bases). The CDR3 length is 13 residues. Germline assignment: CDR1 SQVTM and CDR2 ANQGSEA. V lost 2 bases to trimming and J lost 7 bases, with 14 bases between them. CDR3 region: CSVELAGSRTQYF. The DNA for the CDR3 is TGCAGCGTTGAACTGGCAGGGTCCCGGACCCAGTACTTC.

The chain carries TRBV11-2 and TRBJ1-3, with 8 bases that match TRBD1. The CDR3 consists of 17 residues. Trimming cost V 1 base and J 2 bases; bases outside gene matches: 7. CDR1 is SGHAT, CDR2 FQNNGV, per germline. The CDR3 nucleotides are TGTGCCAGCAGCTTAGCGTCAGGGGGCGTTACTGGAAACACCATATATTTT. Its translation: CASSLASGGVTGNTIYF.

This chain links TRBV7-2 with TRBJ2-1; D unclear. CDR3 length: 15 residues. Germline V gene sequence: CDR1 SGHTA, CDR2 FQGNSA. V dropped 0 bases and J dropped 5 bases, with 11 bases sitting between them. The CDR3 DNA reads TGTGCCAGCAGCTTAGCTAGTATGAGCCACAATGAGCAGTTCTTC. Amino acids: CASSLASMSHNEQFF.

The chain combines TRBV19 with TRBJ2-3, with a tentative D call TRBD1 (6 bases). Germline CDR1 is LNHDA and CDR2 is SQIVND (reference sequence). The CDR3 is 16 amino acids. V was trimmed by 3 bases and J by 4 bases, leaving 17 bases between them. CDR3: CASSMLQGGGPDTQYF. The CDR3 DNA reads TGTGCCAGTAGTATGCTACAGGGTGGGGGCCCAGATACGCAGTATTTT.

The V gene is TRBV7-3, the J gene TRBJ2-3; a possible D gene is TRBD2 (6 bases). Germline CDR1 SGHTA, CDR2 FQGTGA. Trimming took 2 bases from V and 0 from J, leaving 9 bases between them. The CDR3 has 15 residues. CDR3 loop: CASSLGSGSTDTQYF. The CDR3 coding sequence is TGTGCCAGCAGCTTAGGGAGCGGGAGCACAGATACGCAGTATTTT. Looking up the rest from reference TRBV7-3 and TRBJ2-3 gives the full variable domain: GAGVSQTPSNKVTEKGKYVELRCDPISGHTALYWYRQSLGQGPEFLIYFQGTGAADDSGLPNDRFFAVRPEGSVSTLKIQRTERGDSAVYLCASSLGSGSTDTQYFGPGTRLTVL.

The genes are TRBV7-2 and TRBJ2-7; D unresolved. Germline V gene lookup returns CDR1 SGHTA and CDR2 FQGNSA. The CDR3 spans 15 residues. V was trimmed by 5 bases and J by 0 bases, leaving 14 bases between them. The CDR3 loop is CASSPTGGNSYEQYF. CDR3 DNA sequence: TGTGCCAGCAGCCCAACGGGTGGCAACTCCTACGAGCAGTACTTC. Based on the CDR3 plus reference TRBV7-2 and TRBJ2-7, the full variable domain is GAGVSQSPSNKVTEKGKDVELRCDPISGHTALYWYRQSLGQGLEFLIYFQGNSAPDKSGLPSDRFSAERTGGSVSTLTIQRTQQEDSAVYLCASSPTGGNSYEQYFGPGTRLTVT.

The chain recombines TRBV19 with TRBJ2-7; TRBD2 aligns across 7 bases. CDR3 length: 16 residues. After removal of 3 bases from V and 5 bases from J, the junction contained 13 bases not matched to a gene. Germline values: CDR1 LNHDA, CDR2 SQIVND (reference sequence). CDR3 protein: CASSMGGGRGVDEQYF. The CDR3, as DNA: TGTGCCAGTAGTATGGGCGGGGGACGGGGGGTGGACGAGCAGTACTTC.

The V call is TRBV18, the J call TRBJ2-1; D uncertain. This CDR3 region has 13 residues. CDR1 KGHSH and CDR2 LQKENI come from the germline V gene. V lost 2 bases to trimming and J lost 4 bases, with 6 bases between them. The CDR3 region is CASSPGGYNEQFF. CDR3 DNA: TGTGCCAGCTCACCAGGCGGATACAATGAGCAGTTCTTC.

The genes are TRBV7-2 and TRBJ1-2; TRBD1 matches at 10 bases. This CDR3 comprises 15 residues. Losses at the gene ends were 5 bases for V and 5 bases for J; bases not matched to a gene: 8. Per the germline V gene, CDR1 is SGHTA and CDR2 is FQGNSA. The DNA of the CDR3 is TGTGCCAGCAGCCCCGGACAGGGGGGGTATTATGGCTACACCTTC. It codes for CASSPGQGGYYGYTF.

CDR3 sequence (DNA): TGTGCCAGCAGCCAGTCTAGCGGGGCCCTTTACGAGCAGTACTTC. Amino acids: CASSQSSGALYEQYF. The chain is built from TRBV14 and TRBJ2-7; 9 nucleotides agree with TRBD2. Trimming cost V 3 bases and J 4 bases; bases outside gene matches: 7. CDR3 length equals 15 residues. CDR1 is SGHDN and CDR2 is FVKESK in the germline V gene.

This sequence joins TRBV9 and TRBJ1-4; no clear D. V lost 0 bases and J 4 bases, leaving 10 bases between the germline ends. This CDR3 comprises 15 residues. In germline, CDR1 is SGDLS, CDR2 YYNGEE. DNA for the CDR3: TGTGCCAGCAGCGTAGCCAGCGGCTATAATGAAAAACTGTTTTTT. Translating it yields CASSVASGYNEKLFF. The entire variable domain, with the rest obtained from reference TRBV9 and TRBJ1-4, is as follows: DSGVTQTPKHLITATGQRVTLRCSPRSGDLSVYWYQQSLDQGLQFLIQYYNGEERAKGNILERFSAQQFPDLHSELNLSSLELGDSALYFCASSVASGYNEKLFFGSGTQLSVL.

The V and J genes are TRBV6-5 and TRBJ1-1; possible D gene TRBD1, 6 bases. Deletions cut 4 bases from V and 2 bases from J, with 11 bases between. Germline-derived CDR1 and CDR2 are MNHEY and SVGAGI. CDR3 length equals 14 residues. The CDR3 DNA follows: TGTGCCAGCAGTTCGGGGGGGGCCAACACTGAAGCTTTCTTT. It is translated as CASSSGGANTEAFF.

This rearrangement joins TRBV6-5 to TRBJ2-5, with 7 nucleotides matching TRBD2. V trimming: 5 bases; J trimming: 2 bases; junction bases outside the gene matches: 8. The CDR3 loop spans 15 amino acids. CDR1 and CDR2 from the germline V gene are MNHEY and SVGAGI. CDR3 residues: CASSRSRLAQETQYF. The CDR3 nucleotides are TGTGCCAGCAGTCGATCCCGACTAGCTCAAGAGACCCAGTACTTC.